The 18 T cell receptor beta chains below were found in one sample sequenced in a study of CD8 T cells in Susac syndrome. RNA in amounts of roughly 0.5 to 1 ug was reverse transcribed with random hexamers. From the immunoSEQ multiplex PCR reads, TCRdb called clonotypes with MiXCR, one entry per CDR3 protein. The sample includes some 68,000 distinct CDR3 sequences, 93% of them seen just once. Sequenced material: CD4+ T cells from PBMCs. Every receptor here comes from a human donor with Susac syndrome.

The chain joins TRBV20-1 to TRBJ2-3, with D perhaps matching TRBD2 (6 bases). The CDR3 consists of 16 residues. CDR1 and CDR2 from the germline V gene are DFQATT and SNEGSKA (reference sequence). V lost 0 bases and J lost 2, with 15 bases in between. The CDR3, as DNA: TGCAGTGCTAGAGATTCGGGACTGCTATACACAGATACGCAGTATTTT. Translated: CSARDSGLLYTDTQYF.

The rearrangement uses TRBV6-2 or TRBV6-3 and TRBJ1-6; a weak D match, TRBD1 (6 bases). The germline V gene encodes CDR1 MNHEY and CDR2 SVGEGT. The V and J ends lost 6 bases and 6 bases respectively, with 18 bases between them. There are 16 residues in the CDR3. The CDR3 bases are TGTGCCAGCAGCCGGACACAGGGTTGGATTAATTCACCCCTCCACTTT. Protein product: CASSRTQGWINSPLHF.

Only one count was recorded for this clonotype. The J gene is TRBJ1-4, the V gene TRBV5-6; 8 bases are shared with TRBD1. This CDR3 spans 14 amino acids. Germline V CDR1 and CDR2: SGHDT, YYEEEE. Trimming took 3 bases from V and 7 from J; bases not matched to a gene: 5. The CDR3 region has the DNA TGTGCCAGCAGCTGGGGACAGGCGACTGAAAAACTGTTTTTT. This sequence encodes CASSWGQATEKLFF. Looking up the rest from reference TRBV5-6 and TRBJ1-4 gives the full variable domain: DAGVTQSPTHLIKTRGQQVTLRCSPKSGHDTVSWYQQALGQGPQFIFQYYEEEERQRGNFPDRFSGHQFPNYSSELNVNALLLGDSALYLCASSWGQATEKLFFGSGTQLSVL.

This rearrangement joins TRBV2 to TRBJ2-1, with 10 nucleotides matching TRBD2. V shed 4 bases and J 7 bases; nucleotides not matched to a gene: 7. CDR3 length equals 15 residues. Germline assignment: CDR1 SNHLY and CDR2 FYNNEI. The CDR3 sequence is CASSAGLANRNEQFF. In DNA form, the CDR3 reads TGTGCCAGCAGTGCGGGACTAGCGAACCGGAATGAGCAGTTCTTC.

This clonotype has only one observation. The CDR3 loop is CSATPSSGLFQETQYF. In DNA, the CDR3 is TGCAGTGCCACCCCAAGTAGCGGACTATTCCAAGAGACCCAGTACTTC. V is TRBV20-1 and J is TRBJ2-5; D perhaps matches TRBD2 (6 bases). From germline, CDR1 is DFQATT and CDR2 SNEGSKA (reference sequence). The V and J ends lost 6 bases and 1 base respectively, with 21 bases between them. This CDR3 spans 16 amino acids.

This sequence joins TRBV7-9 and TRBJ1-5, with D perhaps TRBD1 (6 bases). This CDR3 contains 14 residues. The germline V gene has CDR1 SEHNR and CDR2 FQNEAQ (reference sequence). V lost 4 bases and J lost 3, with 10 bases in between. The DNA of the CDR3 is TGTGCCAGCAGCTACGGACAGTACAATCAGCCCCAGCATTTT. Its translation is CASSYGQYNQPQHF.

This chain joins TRBV7-8 and TRBJ2-7; TRBD1 aligns across 9 bases. The CDR3 runs 14 residues. With V trimmed by 1 base and J by 5 bases, 3 bases remained unmatched. From germline, CDR1 is SGHVS and CDR2 FQNEAQ. CDR3 sequence (DNA): TGTGCCAGCAGCTTAGTTAGGACAGGGGACGAGCAGTACTTC. It codes for CASSLVRTGDEQYF.

J is TRBJ2-7 and V is TRBV6-2 or TRBV6-3, with D perhaps given as TRBD1 or TRBD2 (7 bases each). V was shortened by 7 bases and J by 2 bases, with 18 bases between the two germline ends. Germline V gene lookup returns CDR1 MNHEY and CDR2 SVGEGT. This CDR3 spans 15 amino acids. Written as DNA, the CDR3 is TGTGCCAGCACCGACCGACAGGGAGGGCCCTACGAGCAGTACTTC. Translation gives CASTDRQGGPYEQYF.

The chain employs TRBV6-6 and TRBJ2-7; 7 nucleotides line up with TRBD1. Germline V CDR1 and CDR2: MNHNY, SVGAGI (reference sequence). Trimming cost V 6 bases and J 1 base; bases outside gene matches: 12. The CDR3 contains 16 residues. The CDR3 reads CASSRRVTGFSYEQYF. DNA of the CDR3: TGTGCCAGCAGCCGCCGAGTGACAGGGTTTTCCTACGAGCAGTACTTC.

This clonotype was counted once. The chain has TRBV7-2 and TRBJ2-7; tentatively, D is TRBD1 (6 bases). The CDR3 covers 18 residues. Germline V lookup: CDR1 SGHTA, CDR2 FQGNSA. The V gene lost 2 bases and the J gene lost 1 base, with 21 bases spanning the gap. DNA of the CDR3: TGTGCCAGCAGCTTACCCGCGAAAGGACAGAAGTCTTCCTACGAGCAGTACTTC. Translating gives CASSLPAKGQKSSYEQYF.

J is TRBJ2-7 and V is TRBV7-2, with 7 nucleotides matching TRBD1. After removal of 5 bases from V and 0 bases from J, the junction contained 7 bases not matched to a gene. CDR1 and CDR2 from the germline V gene are SGHTA and FQGNSA. The CDR3 extends over 15 amino acids. CDR3 sequence reads: CASSLRDSSSYEQYF. CDR3 sequence (DNA): TGTGCCAGCAGCCTCCGGGACAGCAGCTCCTACGAGCAGTACTTC.

V is TRBV28 and J is TRBJ2-6; 8 bases line up with TRBD1. The germline CDR1 and CDR2 sequences are MDHEN and SYDVKM. The junction had 13 bases not matched to a gene; V was cut back by 6 bases and J by 0 bases. This CDR3 region has 19 residues. The CDR3 DNA reads as TGTGCCAGCAGACGGAGCAGGGGGCACCGTCCCTCTGGGGCCAACGTCCTGACTTTC. It encodes CASRRSRGHRPSGANVLTF. The variable domain in full, with the rest retrieved from reference TRBV28 and TRBJ2-6, is DVKVTQSSRYLVKRTGEKVFLECVQDMDHENMFWYRQDPGLGLRLIYFSYDVKMKEKGDIPEGYSVSREKKERFSLILESASTNQTSMYLCASRRSRGHRPSGANVLTFGAGSRLTVL.

The chain has TRBV7-2 and TRBJ1-2; D gene uncertain. The ends were cut back, 1 base at V and 4 bases at J, with 10 bases in the middle. CDR3 size: 14 residues. The germline gives CDR1 SGHTA, CDR2 FQGNSA. For the CDR3, the DNA is TGTGCCAGCAGCTTAGATGGTAGAGTCTATGGCTACACCTTC. This codes for CASSLDGRVYGYTF. Supplemented by reference TRBV7-2 and TRBJ1-2, the full variable domain reads GAGVSQSPSNKVTEKGKDVELRCDPISGHTALYWYRQSLGQGLEFLIYFQGNSAPDKSGLPSDRFSAERTGGSVSTLTIQRTQQEDSAVYLCASSLDGRVYGYTFGSGTRLTVV.

This clonotype was observed a few times. The chain couples TRBV20-1 to TRBJ2-1; D tentatively reads TRBD1 or TRBD2 (5 bases each). Per germline, CDR1 DFQATT and CDR2 SNEGSKA (reference sequence). With 6 bases removed from V and 4 bases from J, the gap between germline ends came to 34 bases. There are 20 residues in the CDR3. CDR3 bases: TGCAGTGCCGGGCTCTTCCCGAGCGAACGGGGACGGAGCCTTTACAATGAGCAGTTCTTC. It codes for CSAGLFPSERGRSLYNEQFF.

The gene calls are TRBV7-3 and TRBJ2-1; no firm D call. V shed 5 bases and J shed 5 bases, with 16 bases lying between them. This CDR3 has 15 amino acids. Germline CDR1 SGHTA, CDR2 FQGTGA. The CDR3 DNA sequence: TGTGCCAGCAGCACCGGAACGTTTAACAACAATGAGCAGTTCTTC. This sequence encodes CASSTGTFNNNEQFF. Full variable domain (outside the CDR3, taken from reference TRBV7-3 and TRBJ2-1): GAGVSQTPSNKVTEKGKYVELRCDPISGHTALYWYRQSLGQGPEFLIYFQGTGAADDSGLPNDRFFAVRPEGSVSTLKIQRTERGDSAVYLCASSTGTFNNNEQFFGPGTRLTVL.

The chain couples TRBV7-2 to TRBJ1-2, with D possibly TRBD1 on 6 matching bases. The CDR3 is 15 amino acids. Germline V gives CDR1 SGHTA, CDR2 FQGNSA. The ends were cut back, 1 base at V and 5 bases at J, with 14 bases in the middle. CDR3 sequence reads: CASSLGAQGRYGYTF. For the CDR3, the DNA is TGTGCCAGCAGCTTAGGGGCACAGGGAAGGTATGGCTACACCTTC.

The J gene is TRBJ1-2, the V gene TRBV10-3, with 7 bases aligning to TRBD1. The germline V gene encodes CDR1 ENHRY and CDR2 SYGVKD. The ends lost 7 bases at V and 2 bases at J; junction bases unmatched: 4. This CDR3 is 13 amino acids long. DNA for the CDR3: TGTGCCATCACCGAGACAGGGAACTATGGCTACACCTTC. Translation: CAITETGNYGYTF.

This chain uses TRBV7-2 with TRBJ2-3, with 10 bases lining up with TRBD2. V gave up 2 bases and J gave up 5 bases; unmatched junction bases: 7. Germline V CDR1 and CDR2: SGHTA, FQGNSA. This CDR3 contains 16 residues. CDR3 protein: CASSLQAGGPVDTQYF. CDR3 in DNA: TGTGCCAGCAGCTTACAAGCGGGGGGGCCAGTAGATACGCAGTATTTT.